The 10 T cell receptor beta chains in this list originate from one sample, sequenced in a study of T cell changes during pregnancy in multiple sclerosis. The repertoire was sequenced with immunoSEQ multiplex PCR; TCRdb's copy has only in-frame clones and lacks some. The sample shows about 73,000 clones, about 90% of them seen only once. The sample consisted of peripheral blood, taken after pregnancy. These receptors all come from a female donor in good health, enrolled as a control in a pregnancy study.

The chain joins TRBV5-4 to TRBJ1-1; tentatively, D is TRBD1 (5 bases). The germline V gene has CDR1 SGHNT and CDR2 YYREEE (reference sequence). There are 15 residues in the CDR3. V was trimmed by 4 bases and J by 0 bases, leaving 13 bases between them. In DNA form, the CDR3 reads TGTGCCAGCAGCGGGGGGAGCGGTATGAACACTGAAGCTTTCTTT. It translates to CASSGGSGMNTEAFF.

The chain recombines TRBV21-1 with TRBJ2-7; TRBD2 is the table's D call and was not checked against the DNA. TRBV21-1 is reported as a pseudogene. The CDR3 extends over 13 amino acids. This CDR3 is CASSKREGDEQYF. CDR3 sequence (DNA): TGTGCCAGCAGCAAAAGAGAGGGAGACGAGCAGTACTTC.

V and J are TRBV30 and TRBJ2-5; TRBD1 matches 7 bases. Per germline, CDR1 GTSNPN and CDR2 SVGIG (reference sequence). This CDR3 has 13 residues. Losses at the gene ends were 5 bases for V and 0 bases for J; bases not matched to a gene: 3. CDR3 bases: TGTGCCTGGGCCGGGACAGACCAAGAGACCCAGTACTTC. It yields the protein CAWAGTDQETQYF.

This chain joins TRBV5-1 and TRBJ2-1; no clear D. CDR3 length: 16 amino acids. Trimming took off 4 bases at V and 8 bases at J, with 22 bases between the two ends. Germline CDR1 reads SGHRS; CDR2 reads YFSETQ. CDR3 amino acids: CASSRPSGPPAHEQFF. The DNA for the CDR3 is TGCGCCAGCAGCCGGCCATCGGGTCCTCCTGCACATGAGCAGTTCTTC.

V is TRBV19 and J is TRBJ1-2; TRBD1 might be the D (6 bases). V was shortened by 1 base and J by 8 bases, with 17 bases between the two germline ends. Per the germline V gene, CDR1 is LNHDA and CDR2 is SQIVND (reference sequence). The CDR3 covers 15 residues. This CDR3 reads CASSIGAGEGKGYTF. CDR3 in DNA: TGTGCCAGTAGTATAGGCGCAGGGGAAGGGAAAGGCTACACCTTC. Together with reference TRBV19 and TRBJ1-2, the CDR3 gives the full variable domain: DGGITQSPKYLFRKEGQNVTLSCEQNLNHDAMYWYRQDPGQGLRLIYYSQIVNDFQKGDIAEGYSVSREKKESFPLTVTSAQKNPTAFYLCASSIGAGEGKGYTFGSGTRLTVV.

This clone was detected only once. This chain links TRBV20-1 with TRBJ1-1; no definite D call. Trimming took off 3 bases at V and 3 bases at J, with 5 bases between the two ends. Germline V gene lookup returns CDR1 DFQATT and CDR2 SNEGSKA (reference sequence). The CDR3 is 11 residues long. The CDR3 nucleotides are TGCAGTGCTAGTCCCTACACTGAAGCTTTCTTT. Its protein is CSASPYTEAFF.

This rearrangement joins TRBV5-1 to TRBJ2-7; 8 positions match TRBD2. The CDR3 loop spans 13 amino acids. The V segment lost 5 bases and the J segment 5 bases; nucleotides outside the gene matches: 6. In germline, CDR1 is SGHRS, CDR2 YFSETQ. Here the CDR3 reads CASRTRGGDEQYF. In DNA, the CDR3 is TGCGCCAGCAGGACTCGGGGGGGAGACGAGCAGTACTTC.

The CDR3 spells CASSPSQGYDYGYTF. CDR3 nucleotide sequence: TGTGCCAGCAGTCCAAGCCAGGGGTACGACTATGGCTACACCTTC. The chain is built from TRBV6-1 and TRBJ1-2; perhaps TRBD1 as D (6 bases). V lost 5 bases to trimming and J lost 3 bases, with 16 bases between them. The germline CDR1 and CDR2 sequences are MNHNS and SASEGT. The CDR3 contains 15 residues.

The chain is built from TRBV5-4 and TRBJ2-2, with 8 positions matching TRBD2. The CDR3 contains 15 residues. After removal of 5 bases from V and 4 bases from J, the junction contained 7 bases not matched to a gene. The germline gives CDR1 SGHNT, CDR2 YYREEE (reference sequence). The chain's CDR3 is CASSSGTRRTGELFF. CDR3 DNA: TGTGCCAGCAGTTCCGGGACTAGACGCACCGGGGAGCTGTTTTTT.

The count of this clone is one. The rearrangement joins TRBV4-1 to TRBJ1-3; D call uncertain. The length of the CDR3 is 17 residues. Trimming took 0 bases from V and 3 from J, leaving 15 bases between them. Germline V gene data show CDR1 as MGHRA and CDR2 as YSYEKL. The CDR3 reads CASSQDSVELFGNTIYF. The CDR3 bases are TGCGCCAGCAGCCAAGATAGTGTGGAGCTTTTTGGAAACACCATATATTTT.